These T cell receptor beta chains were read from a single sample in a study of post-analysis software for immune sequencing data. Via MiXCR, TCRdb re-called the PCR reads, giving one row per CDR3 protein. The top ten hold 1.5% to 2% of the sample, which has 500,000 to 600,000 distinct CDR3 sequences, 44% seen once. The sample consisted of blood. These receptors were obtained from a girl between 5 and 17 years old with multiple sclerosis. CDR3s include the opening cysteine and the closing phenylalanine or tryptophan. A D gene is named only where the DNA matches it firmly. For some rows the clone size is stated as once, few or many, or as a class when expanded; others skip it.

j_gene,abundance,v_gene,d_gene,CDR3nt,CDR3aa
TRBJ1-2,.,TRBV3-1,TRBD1,TGTGCCAGCGGGGACAGGGGGCGATACGGCTACACCTTC,CASGDRGRYGYTF
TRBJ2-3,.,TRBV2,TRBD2,TGTGCCAGCAGGCATCTAGCGGCGGATATGCAGTATTTT,CASRHLAADMQYF
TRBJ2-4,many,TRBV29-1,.,TGCAGCGTTGAAGATACGGAAAACATTCAGTACTTC,CSVEDTENIQYF
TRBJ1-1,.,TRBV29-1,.,TGCAGCGTTGAAGGCAAGGCGTGGCAGGAAGCTTTCTTT,CSVEGKAWQEAFF
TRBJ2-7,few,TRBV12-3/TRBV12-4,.,TGTGCCAGCAGTAAAACCGGGACCCGAGCCTACGAGCAGTACTTC,CASSKTGTRAYEQYF
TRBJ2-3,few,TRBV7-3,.,TGTGCCAGCAGCTTAACGGGAGATAGAGATACGCAGTATTTT,CASSLTGDRDTQYF
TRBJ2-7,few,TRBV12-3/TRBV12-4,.,TGTGCCAGCAGTCCCAGCGGGTTACTCTACGAGCAGTACTTC,CASSPSGLLYEQYF
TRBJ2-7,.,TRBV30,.,TGTGCCTGGAGTGTAAACAGCTACGAGCAGTACTTC,CAWSVNSYEQYF
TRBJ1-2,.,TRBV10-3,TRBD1,TGTGCCATCAGTTCAGGGGGCGCGATCGGGATTTATGGCTACACCTTC,CAISSGGAIGIYGYTF
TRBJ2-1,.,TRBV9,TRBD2,TGTGCCAGCAGCCGACTCCCAGCGGGAGCGACCTACGAGCAGTTCTTC,CASSRLPAGATYEQFF
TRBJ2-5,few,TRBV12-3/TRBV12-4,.,TGTGCCAGCTCGTCTCTGAAGACCCAGTACTTC,CASSSLKTQYF
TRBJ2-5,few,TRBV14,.,TGTGCCAGCAGCTCTAGGAGAGGGCAAGAGACCCAGTACTTC,CASSSRRGQETQYF
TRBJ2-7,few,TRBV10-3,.,TGTGCCATCAGGGGACCCGGTTCCTACGAGCAGTACTTC,CAIRGPGSYEQYF
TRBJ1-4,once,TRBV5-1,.,TGCGCCAGCAGCGATGCCCAGAGCGGTGAAAAACTGTTTTTT,CASSDAQSGEKLFF
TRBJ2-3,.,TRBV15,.,TGTGCCACCAGCAGAGCTCAGGGCACAGATACGCAGTATTTT,CATSRAQGTDTQYF
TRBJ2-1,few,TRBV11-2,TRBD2,TGTGCCAGCAGCCCCCGACTAGCGGGGGGCCACTCCTACAATGAGCAGTTCTTC,CASSPRLAGGHSYNEQFF
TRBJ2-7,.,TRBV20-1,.,TGCAGTGCCTTCCGGGACCCTTACGAGCAGTACTTC,CSAFRDPYEQYF
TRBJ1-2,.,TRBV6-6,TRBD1,TGTGCCAGCAGTTACCCGACAGGGGAAATGGACTATGGCTACACCTTC,CASSYPTGEMDYGYTF
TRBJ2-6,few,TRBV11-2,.,TGTGCCAGCAGCTTTACGCCCGGGACTGGGGCCAACGTCCTGACTTTC,CASSFTPGTGANVLTF
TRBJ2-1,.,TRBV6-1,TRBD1,TGTGCCAGCAGTGAACGACAGGGACCCTACAATGAGCAGTTCTTC,CASSERQGPYNEQFF
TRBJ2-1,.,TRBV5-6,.,TGTGCCAGCAGGAAGGGAGCCACTACTTACAATGAGCAGTTCTTC,CASRKGATTYNEQFF
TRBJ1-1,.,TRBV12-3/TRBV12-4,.,TGTGCCACCAAGGACATGAACACTGAAGCTTTCTTT,CATKDMNTEAFF
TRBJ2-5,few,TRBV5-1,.,TGCGCCAGCAGCTTGAGGATTGATTTCGGGGAGACCCAGTACTTC,CASSLRIDFGETQYF
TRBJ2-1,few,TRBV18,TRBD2,TGTGCCAGCTCGCCTAGCGGGGGGGCATCCAATGAGCAGTTCTTC,CASSPSGGASNEQFF
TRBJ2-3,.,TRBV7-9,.,TGTGCCAGCAGCCGTGTGGGGGGCACAGATACGCAGTATTTT,CASSRVGGTDTQYF
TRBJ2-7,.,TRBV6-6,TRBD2,TGTGCCAGCAGTTACGGAGCGGGAGGGGGGGTCTCCTACGAGCAGTACTTC,CASSYGAGGGVSYEQYF
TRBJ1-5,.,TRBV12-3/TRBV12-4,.,TGTGCCAGCAGTGGAAGTGGTATGGGGACACTTAGCAATCAGCCCCAGCATTTT,CASSGSGMGTLSNQPQHF
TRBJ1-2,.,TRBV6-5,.,TGTACCAGCAGTTACTCGTCGACCGCCTATGGCTACACCTTC,CTSSYSSTAYGYTF